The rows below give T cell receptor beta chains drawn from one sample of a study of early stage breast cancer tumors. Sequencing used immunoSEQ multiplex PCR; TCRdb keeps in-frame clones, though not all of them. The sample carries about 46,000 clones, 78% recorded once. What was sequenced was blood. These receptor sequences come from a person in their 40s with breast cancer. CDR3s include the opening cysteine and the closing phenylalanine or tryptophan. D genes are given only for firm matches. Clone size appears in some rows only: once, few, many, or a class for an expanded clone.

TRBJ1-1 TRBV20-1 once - CSARLGTEAFF TGCAGTGCTAGGCTGGGGACTGAAGCTTTCTTT
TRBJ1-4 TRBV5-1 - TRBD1 CASSGQGQSREKLFF TGCGCCAGCAGCGGACAGGGCCAATCCCGGGAAAAACTGTTTTTT
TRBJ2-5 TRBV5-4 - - CASSLGRGQTQYF TGTGCCAGCAGCTTGGGGCGGGGGCAGACCCAGTACTTC
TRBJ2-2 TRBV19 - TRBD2 CASPGLHNTGELFF TGTGCCAGTCCGGGACTACATAACACCGGGGAGCTGTTTTTT
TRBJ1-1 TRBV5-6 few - CASSQRGESTEAFF TGTGCCAGCAGCCAGCGTGGGGAGAGCACTGAAGCTTTCTTT
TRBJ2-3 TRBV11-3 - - CASSLGIPFSARTDTQYF TGTGCCAGCAGCTTAGGTATACCCTTCTCTGCACGGACAGATACGCAGTATTTT
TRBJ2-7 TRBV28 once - CASASQLTLSSKSYEQYF TGTGCCAGTGCATCTCAACTGACTCTCTCCTCTAAATCCTACGAGCAGTACTTC
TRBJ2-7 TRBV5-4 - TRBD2 CASSPVGTSNEQYF TGTGCCAGCAGCCCGGTAGGGACTAGTAACGAGCAGTACTTC
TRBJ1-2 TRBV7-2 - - CASSLDGPDGYTF TGTGCCAGCAGCTTAGACGGGCCGGATGGCTACACCTTC
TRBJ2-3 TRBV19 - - CASSIPTDTQYF TGTGCCAGTAGTATACCCACAGATACGCAGTATTTT